This T cell receptor (beta chain) comes out of a study of cytomegalovirus exposure and HLA in healthy donors. Findings of the study overall: The number of N-insertions in an Asian-associated ancestry cluster was reportedly below the roughly 620-donor mean in a later analysis.

PCR amplification relied on 60 Vbeta primers (plus 13 Jbeta primers). Clones were read by immunoSEQ multiplex PCR, and TCRdb kept only the in-frame ones, dropping some. The data contain 150,000 to 200,000 clones, around 80% of them singletons. This CDR3 is 15 amino acids long. V dropped 8 bases and J dropped 7 bases, with 21 bases sitting between them. From germline, CDR1 is SGHTA and CDR2 FQGNSA. As for this clone: The antigen is unknown.

The receptor was isolated from a man aged 18 to 29 in good health and CMV-seronegative. Sequenced sample: PBMCs. This chain joins TRBV7-2 and TRBJ2-1; a possible D gene is TRBD2 (5 bases). CDR3 sequence (DNA): TGTGCCAGCCAACTAAGCGGAAAACTTGTGAATGAGCAGTTCTTC. Amino acid sequence: CASQLSGKLVNEQFF.